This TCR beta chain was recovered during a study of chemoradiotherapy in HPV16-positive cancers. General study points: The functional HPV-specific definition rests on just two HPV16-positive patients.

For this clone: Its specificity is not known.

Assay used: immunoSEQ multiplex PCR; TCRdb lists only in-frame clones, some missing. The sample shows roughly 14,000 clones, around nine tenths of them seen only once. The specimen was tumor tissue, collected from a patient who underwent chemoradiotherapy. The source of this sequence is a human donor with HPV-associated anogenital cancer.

CDR3 in amino acids: CATSRGTGGKWPQHF. CDR3 nucleotides: TGTGCCACCAGCAGGGGTACAGGGGGAAAATGGCCCCAGCATTTT. The chain joins TRBV15 to TRBJ1-5; 8 bases map to TRBD1. Germline CDR1 is LNHNV and CDR2 is YYDKDF (reference sequence). This CDR3 comprises 15 residues. J lost 9 bases, V lost 3 bases, and 10 bases had no gene match.